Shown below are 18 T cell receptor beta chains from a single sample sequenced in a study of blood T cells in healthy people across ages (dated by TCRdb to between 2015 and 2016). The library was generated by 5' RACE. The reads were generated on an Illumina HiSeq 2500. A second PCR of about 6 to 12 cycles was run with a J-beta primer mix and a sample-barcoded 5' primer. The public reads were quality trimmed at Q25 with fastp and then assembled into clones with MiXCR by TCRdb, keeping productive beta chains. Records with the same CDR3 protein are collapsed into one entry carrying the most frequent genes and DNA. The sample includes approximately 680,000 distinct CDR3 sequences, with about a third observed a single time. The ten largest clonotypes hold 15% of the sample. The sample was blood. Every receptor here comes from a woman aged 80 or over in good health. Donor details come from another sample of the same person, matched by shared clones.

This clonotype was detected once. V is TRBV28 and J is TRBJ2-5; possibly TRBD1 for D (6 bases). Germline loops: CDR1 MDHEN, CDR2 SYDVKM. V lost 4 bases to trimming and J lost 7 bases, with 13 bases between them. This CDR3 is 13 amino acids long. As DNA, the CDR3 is TGTGCCAGCAGTTACCTCTCGACAGGGACCCAGTACTTC. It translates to CASSYLSTGTQYF.

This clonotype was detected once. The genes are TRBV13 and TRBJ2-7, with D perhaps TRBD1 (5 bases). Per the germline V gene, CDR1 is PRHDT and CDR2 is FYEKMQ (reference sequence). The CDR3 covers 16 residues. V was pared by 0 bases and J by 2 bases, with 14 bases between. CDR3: CASSLGMTADAYEQYF. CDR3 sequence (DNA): TGTGCCAGCAGCTTAGGCATGACAGCCGATGCCTACGAGCAGTACTTC.

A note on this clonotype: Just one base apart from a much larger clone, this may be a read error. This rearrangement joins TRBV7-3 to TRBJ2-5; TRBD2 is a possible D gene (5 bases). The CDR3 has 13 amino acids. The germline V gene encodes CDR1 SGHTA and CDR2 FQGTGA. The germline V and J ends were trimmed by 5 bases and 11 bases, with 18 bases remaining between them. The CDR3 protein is CASSALVRDEQYF. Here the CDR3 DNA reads TGTGCCAGCAGCGCCCTGGTGAGGGATGAGCAGTACTTC.

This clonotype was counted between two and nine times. CDR3 nucleotides: TGCAGCGTTGTAGCAGGGGGCCTGGGGGGCTACACCTTC. This sequence encodes CSVVAGGLGGYTF. The rearrangement joins TRBV29-1 to TRBJ1-2, with 8 bases fitting TRBD1. The germline CDR1 and CDR2 sequences are SQVTM and ANQGSEA. CDR3 length: 13 residues. V was pared by 4 bases and J by 8 bases, with 9 bases of the junction left unmatched.

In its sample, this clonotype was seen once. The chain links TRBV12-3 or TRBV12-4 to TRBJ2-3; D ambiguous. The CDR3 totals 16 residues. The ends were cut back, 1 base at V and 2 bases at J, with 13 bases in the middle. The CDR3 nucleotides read TGTGCCAGCAGTTTAGTAGGAAGAGTCACCACAGATACGCAGTATTTT. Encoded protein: CASSLVGRVTTDTQYF.

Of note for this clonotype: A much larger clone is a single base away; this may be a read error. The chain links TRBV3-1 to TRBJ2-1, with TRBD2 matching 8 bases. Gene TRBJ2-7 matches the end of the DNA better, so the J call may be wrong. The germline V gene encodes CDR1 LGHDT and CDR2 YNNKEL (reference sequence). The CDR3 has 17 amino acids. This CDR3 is CASSPPGGVSSYNEQYF. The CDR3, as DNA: TGTGCCAGCAGCCCGCCCGGGGGGGTTAGCTCCTACAATGAGCAGTACTTC.

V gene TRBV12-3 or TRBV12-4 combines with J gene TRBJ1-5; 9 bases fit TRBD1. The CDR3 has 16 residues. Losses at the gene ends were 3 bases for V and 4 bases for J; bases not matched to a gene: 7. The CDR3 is CASSFGGTGRNQPQHF. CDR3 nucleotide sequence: TGTGCCAGCAGTTTTGGAGGGACAGGGCGGAATCAGCCCCAGCATTTT.

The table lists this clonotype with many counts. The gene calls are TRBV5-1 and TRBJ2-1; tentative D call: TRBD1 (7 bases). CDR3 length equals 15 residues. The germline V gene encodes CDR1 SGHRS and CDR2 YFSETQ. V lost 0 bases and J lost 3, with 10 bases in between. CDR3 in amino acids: CASSLAQGGYNEQFF. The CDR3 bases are TGCGCCAGCAGCTTGGCCCAGGGGGGCTACAATGAGCAGTTCTTC.

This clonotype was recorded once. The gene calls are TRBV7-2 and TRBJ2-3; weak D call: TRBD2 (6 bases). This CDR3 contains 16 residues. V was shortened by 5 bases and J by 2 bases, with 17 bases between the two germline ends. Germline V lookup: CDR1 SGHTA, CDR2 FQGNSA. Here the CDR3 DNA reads TGTGCCAGCAGCCTTACTCCGGGACTCTTCACAGATACGCAGTATTTT. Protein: CASSLTPGLFTDTQYF.

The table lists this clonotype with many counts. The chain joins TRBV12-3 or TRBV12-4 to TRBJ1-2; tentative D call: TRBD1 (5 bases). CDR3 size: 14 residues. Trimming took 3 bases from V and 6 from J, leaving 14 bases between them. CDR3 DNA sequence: TGTGCCAGCAGTTTGTTCAGGGTACGTCATGGCTACACCTTC. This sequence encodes CASSLFRVRHGYTF.

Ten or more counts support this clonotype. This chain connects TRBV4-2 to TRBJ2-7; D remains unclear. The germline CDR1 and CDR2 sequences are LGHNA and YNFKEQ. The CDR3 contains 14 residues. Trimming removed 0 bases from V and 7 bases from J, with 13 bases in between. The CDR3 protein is CASSQDEGVWEQYF. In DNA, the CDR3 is TGTGCCAGCAGCCAAGACGAAGGTGTGTGGGAGCAGTACTTC.

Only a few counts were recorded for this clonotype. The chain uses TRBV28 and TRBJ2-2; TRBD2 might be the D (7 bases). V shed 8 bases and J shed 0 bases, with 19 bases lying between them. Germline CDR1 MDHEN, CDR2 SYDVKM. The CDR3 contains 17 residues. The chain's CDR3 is CASHPWAGASNTGELFF. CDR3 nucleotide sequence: TGTGCCAGCCATCCTTGGGCGGGGGCCTCGAACACCGGGGAGCTGTTTTTT. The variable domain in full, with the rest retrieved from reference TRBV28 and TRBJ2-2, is DVKVTQSSRYLVKRTGEKVFLECVQDMDHENMFWYRQDPGLGLRLIYFSYDVKMKEKGDIPEGYSVSREKKERFSLILESASTNQTSMYLCASHPWAGASNTGELFFGEGSRLTVL.

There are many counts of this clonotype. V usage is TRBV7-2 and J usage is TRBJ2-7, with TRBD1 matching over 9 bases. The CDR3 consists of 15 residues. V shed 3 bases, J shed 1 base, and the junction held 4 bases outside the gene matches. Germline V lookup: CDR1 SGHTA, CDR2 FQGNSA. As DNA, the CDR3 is TGTGCCAGCAGCTTGTGGGACAGGGTATCCTACGAGCAGTACTTC. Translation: CASSLWDRVSYEQYF.

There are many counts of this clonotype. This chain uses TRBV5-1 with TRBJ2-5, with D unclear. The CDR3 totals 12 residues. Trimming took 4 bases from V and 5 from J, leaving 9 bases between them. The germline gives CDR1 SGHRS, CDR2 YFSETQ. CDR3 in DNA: TGCGCCAGCAGCCAGCCAATGGAGACCCAGTACTTC. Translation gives CASSQPMETQYF.

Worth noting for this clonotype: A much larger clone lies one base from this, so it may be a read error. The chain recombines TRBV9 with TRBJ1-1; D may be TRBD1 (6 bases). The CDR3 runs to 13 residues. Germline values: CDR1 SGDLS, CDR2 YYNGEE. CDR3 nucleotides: TGTACCAGCAGCGCCCAGGGAGGGGGTGAAGCTTTCTTT. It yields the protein CTSSAQGGGEAFF.

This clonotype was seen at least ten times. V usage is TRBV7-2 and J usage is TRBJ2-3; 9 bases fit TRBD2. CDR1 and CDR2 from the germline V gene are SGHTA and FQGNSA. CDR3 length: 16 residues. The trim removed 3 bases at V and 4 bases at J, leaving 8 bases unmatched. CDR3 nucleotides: TGTGCCAGCAGCTTGAGTGGCGGGGGGGTCTCAGATACGCAGTATTTT. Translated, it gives CASSLSGGGVSDTQYF.

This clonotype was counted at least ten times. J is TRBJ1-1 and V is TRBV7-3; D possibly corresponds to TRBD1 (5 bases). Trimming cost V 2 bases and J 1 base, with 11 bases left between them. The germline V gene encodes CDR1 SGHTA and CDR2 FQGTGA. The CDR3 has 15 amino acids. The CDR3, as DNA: TGTGCCAGCAGCTTAGGCGGCACAGGGAACACTGAAGCTTTCTTT. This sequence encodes CASSLGGTGNTEAFF.

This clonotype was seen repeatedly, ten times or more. This chain's CDR3 is CSARPGTKNSYEQYF. The CDR3 bases are TGCAGTGCTAGGCCTGGGACAAAAAACTCCTACGAGCAGTACTTC. The chain joins TRBV20-1 to TRBJ2-7, with D possibly TRBD1 on 6 matching bases. The CDR3 contains 15 residues. V lost 3 bases to trimming and J lost 0 bases, with 15 bases between them. Germline CDR1 DFQATT, CDR2 SNEGSKA (reference sequence).